This is a list of T cell receptor beta chains from one sample in a study of T cell responses to AZD1222 COVID-19 vaccine. TCRdb's copy holds only in-frame clones and misses some; the assay was immunoSEQ multiplex PCR. The sample lists some 100,000 clones; about 82% were seen once. The material sequenced was peripheral blood, taken 28 days after the second AZD1222 dose. The receptors were gathered from an adult who received the AZD1222 COVID-19 vaccine. CDR3s include the opening cysteine and the closing phenylalanine or tryptophan. Each record gives: D gene, J gene, V gene, clone size, CDR3 DNA, CDR3 protein. The D gene is left open where the match is weak. Rows may omit the clone size; those that give it use once, few, many or a size class.

>NA|TRBJ2-3|TRBV5-6|NA
TGTGCCAGCAGCTTGTTGATGCTAGCATCAGATACGCAGTATTTT
CASSLLMLASDTQYF
>NA|TRBJ1-1|TRBV6-5|NA
TGTGCCAGCACTGTTCTGGGACAGAACACTGAAGCTTTCTTT
CASTVLGQNTEAFF
>NA|TRBJ2-7|TRBV4-1|NA
TGCGCCAGCAGCCGGACGGGGGCCTACGAGCAGTACTTC
CASSRTGAYEQYF
>NA|TRBJ2-3|TRBV5-1|once
TGCGCCAGCAGCTTGGGGGATACAGATACGCAGTATTTT
CASSLGDTDTQYF
>TRBD2|TRBJ2-2|TRBV19|NA
TGTGCCAGTGGACTAGCGGGAAACACCGGGGAGCTGTTTTTT
CASGLAGNTGELFF
>NA|TRBJ2-5|TRBV7-9|NA
TGTGCCAGCAGCTTAGTCTATATCCAAGAGACCCAGTACTTC
CASSLVYIQETQYF
>NA|TRBJ2-7|TRBV10-3|NA
TGTGCCACCCGACCCGACCGGGCCTACGAGCAGTACTTC
CATRPDRAYEQYF
>NA|TRBJ2-5|TRBV19|NA
TGTGCCAGTAGTCGGGAGATCCTAGAGACCCAGTACTTC
CASSREILETQYF
>NA|TRBJ1-1|TRBV5-1|NA
TGCGCCAGCAGCTCCCAGGGCCCCCCCCGGGCGATGAACACTGAAGCTTTCTTT
CASSSQGPPRAMNTEAFF
>NA|TRBJ2-1|TRBV5-1|few
TGCGCCAGCAGCCGCCCTTTGGAGAGGTACAATGAGCAGTTCTTC
CASSRPLERYNEQFF
>NA|TRBJ2-3|TRBV18|NA
TGTGCCAGCTCACCACCTGGACAGATATTAAGGCAGTATTTT
CASSPPGQILRQYF
>TRBD2|TRBJ2-1|TRBV2|NA
TGTGCCAGCGTGGGACTAGCGGGAGTATCCTACAATGAGCAGTTCTTC
CASVGLAGVSYNEQFF
>TRBD1|TRBJ2-7|TRBV28|NA
TGTGCCAGCAGGATGGGGGACAGGGGGCTTGCCGAGCAGTACTTC
CASRMGDRGLAEQYF
>NA|TRBJ2-3|TRBV28|once
TGTGCCAGCAGCCTAACCCAGGGGACAACAGATACGCAGTATTTT
CASSLTQGTTDTQYF
>NA|TRBJ1-5|TRBV4-3|NA
TGCGCCAGCAGCCTAACCCCGGCCGCAGTCGGGATCCAGCCCCAGCATTTT
CASSLTPAAVGIQPQHF
>NA|TRBJ2-2|TRBV5-1|few
TGCGCCAGCAGATTTGACAGACCGAACACCGGGGAGCTGTTTTTT
CASRFDRPNTGELFF
>NA|TRBJ1-5|TRBV11-2|NA
TGTGCCAGCAGACCAGGGGTCTTTAGCAATCAGCCCCAGCATTTT
CASRPGVFSNQPQHF
>NA|TRBJ2-1|TRBV5-5|NA
TGTGCCAGCAGCTTGGCTGGCCCGACGGATGAGCAGTTCTTC
CASSLAGPTDEQFF
>NA|TRBJ1-3|TRBV3-1/TRBV3-2|NA
TGTGCCAGCAGCTCCCGGACGGGAAGCTCTGGAAACACCATATATTTT
CASSSRTGSSGNTIYF
>NA|TRBJ1-2|TRBV5-1|few
TGCGCCAGCAGCTTGGGCACCGGGGCTTATGGCTACACCTTC
CASSLGTGAYGYTF
>NA|TRBJ1-5|TRBV9|NA
TGTGCCAGCAGCGTAGGTCCGAATCAGCCCCAGCATTTT
CASSVGPNQPQHF
>TRBD1|TRBJ1-5|TRBV10-2|NA
TGCGCCAGCAGTGATGGAACAGGGGGTCAGCCCCAGCATTTT
CASSDGTGGQPQHF
>NA|TRBJ2-7|TRBV15|NA
TGTGCCACCAGCAGAGACAGGGAGGACCCCTACGAGCAGTACTTC
CATSRDREDPYEQYF
>NA|TRBJ2-3|TRBV28|NA
TGTGCCAGCAGTTTAGTAGGGCAGGGGCACACAGATACGCAGTATTTT
CASSLVGQGHTDTQYF
>TRBD1|TRBJ2-7|TRBV5-1|NA
TGCGCCAGCAGCTTCCAAGGGGGCCAGCTTGGCGAGCAGTACTTC
CASSFQGGQLGEQYF
>NA|TRBJ2-1|TRBV14|once
TGTGCCAGCAGCCAAGTTGAGCGCGGTGAGCAGTTCTTC
CASSQVERGEQFF
>NA|TRBJ1-2|TRBV4-1|NA
TGCGCCAGCAGCCAAGTTTGGAGACAGGAAGGCTACACCTTC
CASSQVWRQEGYTF
>TRBD2|TRBJ2-7|TRBV10-2|NA
TGCGCCAGCAGTGAGTTGATAGCGGGAGCAGGGCCTGTCTTCGAGCAGTACTTC
CASSELIAGAGPVFEQYF
>NA|TRBJ2-7|TRBV14|once
TGTGCCAGCAGCCAACGACTAGGAACCTCCTACGAGCAGTACTTC
CASSQRLGTSYEQYF
>TRBD1|TRBJ1-1|TRBV3-1/TRBV3-2|NA
TGTGCCAGCAGCCAAGAGATCCCCTTCCGGGACAGGCCTCCGTATAGAGGGAACACTGAAGCTTTCTTT
CASSQEIPFRDRPPYRGNTEAFF
>TRBD1|TRBJ2-2|TRBV7-6|few
TGTGCCAGCAGCTTAATGTATTTGACCGGGACAGCAGGGTCCGGGGAGCTGTTTTTT
CASSLMYLTGTAGSGELFF
>NA|TRBJ1-2|TRBV6-5|NA
TGTGCCAGCAGCCCCCGGGCGGCCAGCTATGGCTACACCTTC
CASSPRAASYGYTF
>TRBD2|TRBJ2-2|TRBV28|NA
TGTGCCAGCAGTGAACTAGCGGTTATGAACACCGGGGAGCTGTTTTTT
CASSELAVMNTGELFF
>TRBD1|TRBJ2-7|TRBV10-3|NA
TGTGCCATCAGTTCGAGACAGGGGTCCTACGAGCAGTACTTC
CAISSRQGSYEQYF
>NA|TRBJ1-3|TRBV11-2|NA
TGTGCCAGCAGCTATACGGAAGGAAACACCATATATTTT
CASSYTEGNTIYF
>NA|TRBJ1-2|TRBV7-3|NA
TGTGCCAGCAGCTTAAATGGGGAGGGCTACACCTTC
CASSLNGEGYTF
>NA|TRBJ1-2|TRBV28|NA
TGTGCCAGCAGAAGTGGCTCCGGCTACACCTTC
CASRSGSGYTF
>NA|TRBJ1-6|TRBV12-2|NA
TGTGCAAGTCGCTTTTTCATTAATTCACCCCTCCACTTT
CASRFFINSPLHF
>NA|TRBJ1-5|TRBV5-4|few
TGTGCCAGCAGCTTCGGGGGGCGCAATCAGCCCCAGCATTTT
CASSFGGRNQPQHF
>NA|TRBJ1-2|TRBV5-4|NA
TGTGCCAGCAGCTTCGGTGGGGACTATGGCTACACCTTC
CASSFGGDYGYTF
>NA|TRBJ2-2|TRBV27|NA
TGTGCCAGCAGTTTAGGAGCCCTACTTCGAGGCGGGCGGAACACCGGGGAGCTGTTTTTT
CASSLGALLRGGRNTGELFF
>NA|TRBJ1-5|TRBV10-3|NA
TGTGCCATCAGTGCCTTGCCCGACAATCAGCCCCAGCATTTT
CAISALPDNQPQHF
>NA|TRBJ2-1|TRBV28|NA
TGTGCCAGCAGTCCCGTGGGGGAGAGCAATGAGCAGTTCTTC
CASSPVGESNEQFF
>NA|TRBJ2-3|TRBV7-2|NA
TGTGCCAGCAGCACCCGGGGATTCACAGATACGCAGTATTTT
CASSTRGFTDTQYF
>TRBD1|TRBJ2-7|TRBV28|medium-sized
TGTGCCTCCTGGGACAGGGGAACGTGGGAGCAGTACTTC
CASWDRGTWEQYF
>TRBD1|TRBJ1-1|TRBV5-1|NA
TGCGCCAGCAGCTACAGACCCGGGACAGGGCTTAACACTGAAGCTTTCTTT
CASSYRPGTGLNTEAFF
>NA|TRBJ2-7|TRBV7-2|NA
TGTGCCAGCACCTCCATAACTAAGCCCTACGAGCAGTACTTC
CASTSITKPYEQYF
>NA|TRBJ1-6|TRBV19|NA
TGTGCCAGTAGAGATAATAGAAGGAAGAGCTCCTATAATTCACCCCTCCACTTT
CASRDNRRKSSYNSPLHF
>TRBD2|TRBJ2-1|TRBV7-8|NA
TGTGCCAGCAGCTTACGGGAGGGTGCCTACAATGAGCAGTTCTTC
CASSLREGAYNEQFF
>NA|TRBJ1-4|TRBV5-1|NA
TGCGCCAGCAGGGCGGGGGCCTCTAATGAAAAACTGTTTTTT
CASRAGASNEKLFF
>TRBD1|TRBJ2-3|TRBV19|once
TGTGCCAGTAGTATAGATCCGGACAGGACAGATACGCAGTATTTT
CASSIDPDRTDTQYF
>TRBD1|TRBJ1-2|TRBV5-1|once
TGCGCCAGCAGCCAGGACAGGGCCTACACCTTC
CASSQDRAYTF
>NA|TRBJ1-4|TRBV9|once
TGTGCCAGCAGCGTATCCACGAATGAAAAACTGTTTTTT
CASSVSTNEKLFF
>NA|TRBJ1-2|TRBV9|once
TGTGCCAGCAGCCCATCGGACAGTAACTATGGCTACACCTTC
CASSPSDSNYGYTF
>NA|TRBJ2-1|TRBV11-2|NA
TGTGCCAGCAGCCTCCTCAGGGGCTCCTACAATGAGCAGTTCTTC
CASSLLRGSYNEQFF
>NA|TRBJ1-5|TRBV5-1|NA
TGCGCCAGCAGCTTGGAGGCTAATCAGCCCCAGCATTTT
CASSLEANQPQHF
>NA|TRBJ1-4|TRBV9|NA
TGTGCCAGCAGCGTAGCTTGGGGGGCACCTAATGAAAAACTGTTTTTT
CASSVAWGAPNEKLFF
>TRBD1|TRBJ1-1|TRBV7-9|NA
TGTGCCAGCAGCTTAATTGGGACAGAGAACACTGAAGCTTTCTTT
CASSLIGTENTEAFF